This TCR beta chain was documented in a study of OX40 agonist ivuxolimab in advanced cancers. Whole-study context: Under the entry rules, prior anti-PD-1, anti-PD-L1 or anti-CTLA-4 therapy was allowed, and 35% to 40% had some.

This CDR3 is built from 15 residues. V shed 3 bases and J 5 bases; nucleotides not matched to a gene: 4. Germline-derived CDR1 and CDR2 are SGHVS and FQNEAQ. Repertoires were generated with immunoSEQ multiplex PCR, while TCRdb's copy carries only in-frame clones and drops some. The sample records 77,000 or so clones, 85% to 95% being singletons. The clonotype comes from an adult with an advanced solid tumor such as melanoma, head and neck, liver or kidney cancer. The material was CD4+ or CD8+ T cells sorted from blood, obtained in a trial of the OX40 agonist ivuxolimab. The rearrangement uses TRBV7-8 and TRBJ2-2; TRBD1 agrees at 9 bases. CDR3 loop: CASSFTGGGTGELFF. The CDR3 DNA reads TGTGCCAGCAGCTTTACAGGGGGCGGAACCGGGGAGCTGTTTTTT.